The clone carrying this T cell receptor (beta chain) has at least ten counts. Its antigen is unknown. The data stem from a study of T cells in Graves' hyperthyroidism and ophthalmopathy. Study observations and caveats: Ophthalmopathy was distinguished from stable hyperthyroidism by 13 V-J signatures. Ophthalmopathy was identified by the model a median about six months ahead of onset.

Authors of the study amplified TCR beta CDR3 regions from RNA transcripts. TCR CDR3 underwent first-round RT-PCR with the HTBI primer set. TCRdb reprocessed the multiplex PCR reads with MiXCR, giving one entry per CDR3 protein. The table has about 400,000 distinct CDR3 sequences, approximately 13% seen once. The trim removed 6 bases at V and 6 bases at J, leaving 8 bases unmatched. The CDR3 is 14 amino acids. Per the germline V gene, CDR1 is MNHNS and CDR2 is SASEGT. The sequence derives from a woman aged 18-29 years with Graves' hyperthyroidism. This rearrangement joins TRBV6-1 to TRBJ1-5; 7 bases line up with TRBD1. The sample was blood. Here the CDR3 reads CASRGGTVGQPQHF. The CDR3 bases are TGTGCCAGCAGGGGGGGGACAGTCGGTCAGCCCCAGCATTTT.